This T cell receptor (beta chain) was recorded in a study of cytomegalovirus exposure and HLA in healthy donors. Study outcomes and limitations: Most TCR sequences proved rare, with some public TCRs found in many donors. Cytomegalovirus-associated status was assigned to about 180 TCR beta chains.

The donors were part of the validation cohort of fewer than 150 subjects. That cohort was separate from the first cohort, which comprised under 750 subjects. Clones were read by immunoSEQ multiplex PCR, and TCRdb kept only the in-frame ones, dropping some. The top ten hold less than 1.5% of the sample, which has about 240,000 clones, 70% to 90% seen once. Worth noting for this clone: Antigen unknown.

This CDR3 contains 12 residues. V was trimmed by 8 bases and J by 3 bases, leaving 8 bases between them. Germline values: CDR1 MDHEN, CDR2 SYDVKM. Sequencing used PBMCs. The chain recombines TRBV28 with TRBJ1-5; D is unclear. This receptor was taken from a woman under 40 in good health and CMV-seropositive. The CDR3 here is CASVKLNQPQHF. The CDR3 bases are TGTGCCAGCGTCAAGCTCAATCAGCCCCAGCATTTT. The full variable domain, completed using reference TRBV28 and TRBJ1-5, is DVKVTQSSRYLVKRTGEKVFLECVQDMDHENMFWYRQDPGLGLRLIYFSYDVKMKEKGDIPEGYSVSREKKERFSLILESASTNQTSMYLCASVKLNQPQHFGDGTRLSIL.